Listed below are T cell receptor beta chains from one sample, sequenced in a study of T cell responses to AZD1222 COVID-19 vaccine. Here immunoSEQ multiplex PCR was the method, and the copy in TCRdb shows in-frame clones only, minus some. Seen here are around 35,000 clones, 65% to 90% observed once, and the top ten hold 5.5% to 7.5%. The sample here was peripheral blood, taken on day 0 of AZD1222 vaccination. The source of these receptors is an adult in good health. Both conserved end residues are part of each CDR3. A D gene is named only where the DNA matches it firmly. Clone size appears in some rows only: once, few, many, or a class for an expanded clone.

TRBV7-9	NA	TRBJ2-5	NA	CASSPGVGETQYF	TGTGCCAGCAGCCCTGGGGTAGGCGAGACCCAGTACTTC
TRBV4-2	NA	TRBJ1-6	NA	CASSQGTGVDGSPLHF	TGTGCCAGCAGCCAAGGTACCGGCGTGGATGGTTCACCCCTCCACTTT
TRBV19	NA	TRBJ1-5	TRBD1	CASSSRQGALGNQPQHF	TGTGCCAGTAGTAGCCGACAGGGGGCGTTGGGCAATCAGCCCCAGCATTTT
TRBV6-5	NA	TRBJ2-5	NA	CASSFGRNQETQYF	TGTGCCAGCAGTTTTGGACGTAACCAAGAGACCCAGTACTTC
TRBV28	NA	TRBJ1-6	TRBD1	CASSIGQGGNSPLHF	TGTGCCAGCAGCATTGGACAGGGTGGTAATTCACCCCTCCACTTT
TRBV7-2	NA	TRBJ2-3	TRBD2	CASSLAPPSGGMDTQYF	TGTGCCAGCAGCTTAGCGCCCCCTAGCGGGGGCATGGATACGCAGTATTTT
TRBV6-6	NA	TRBJ2-3	NA	CASSYLRGSTDTQYF	TGTGCCAGCAGTTACCTGCGGGGAAGCACAGATACGCAGTATTTT
TRBV2	NA	TRBJ1-3	NA	CASTRGRSSGNTIYF	TGTGCCAGCACCAGGGGCCGTAGCTCTGGAAACACCATATATTTT
TRBV7-2	NA	TRBJ2-3	NA	CASSLARTSTDTQYF	TGTGCCAGCAGCTTAGCCCGGACAAGCACAGATACGCAGTATTTT
TRBV24-1	NA	TRBJ2-1	NA	CATSDFNYNEQFF	TGTGCCACCAGTGATTTTAACTACAATGAGCAGTTCTTC
TRBV28	NA	TRBJ2-7	NA	CASSYGTAQYF	TGTGCCAGCAGTTACGGTACCGCGCAGTACTTC
TRBV11-3	NA	TRBJ1-5	NA	CASRDRAASNQPQHF	TGTGCCAGCAGGGACCGGGCCGCGAGCAATCAGCCCCAGCATTTT
TRBV3-1/TRBV3-2	NA	TRBJ2-7	TRBD1	CASSQDPGQGANEQYF	TGTGCCAGCAGCCAAGATCCGGGACAGGGGGCAAACGAGCAGTACTTC
TRBV7-7	NA	TRBJ1-5	NA	CASSPGRNQPQHF	TGTGCCAGCAGCCCAGGGCGTAATCAGCCCCAGCATTTT
TRBV7-2	NA	TRBJ1-5	TRBD1	CASSRTGGQPQHF	TGTGCCAGCAGCCGGACAGGCGGTCAGCCCCAGCATTTT
TRBV27	NA	TRBJ2-5	NA	CASKSAGPQETQYF	TGTGCCAGCAAGTCGGCGGGGCCCCAAGAGACCCAGTACTTC
TRBV29-1	NA	TRBJ1-3	NA	CSVEQGTGNTIYF	TGCAGCGTTGAACAGGGGACTGGAAACACCATATATTTT
TRBV2	NA	TRBJ1-2	NA	CASSEEASTNYGYTF	TGTGCCAGCAGTGAAGAAGCCAGTACTAACTATGGCTACACCTTC
TRBV4-1	NA	TRBJ1-4	NA	CASSFTSHREGREKLFF	TGCGCCAGCAGCTTTACTTCCCACAGGGAGGGAAGAGAAAAACTGTTTTTT
TRBV28	NA	TRBJ2-1	NA	CASSTPASEQFF	TGTGCCAGCAGTACCCCGGCTAGCGAGCAGTTCTTC
TRBV2	NA	TRBJ2-2	NA	CASTGRGRNTGELFF	TGTGCCAGCACCGGTCGGGGGAGGAACACCGGGGAGCTGTTTTTT
TRBV20-1	NA	TRBJ1-1	NA	CSASWDTEAFF	TGCAGTGCTAGCTGGGACACTGAAGCTTTCTTT
TRBV28	few	TRBJ2-5	NA	CASSLQGRRETQYF	TGTGCCAGCAGTCTCCAGGGGAGGAGAGAGACCCAGTACTTC
TRBV4-2	medium-sized	TRBJ1-1	NA	CASSQTSGTPNTEAFF	TGTGCCAGCAGCCAGACGTCAGGGACGCCAAACACTGAAGCTTTCTTT
TRBV4-2	NA	TRBJ2-1	NA	CASSPGGGGNTYNEQFF	TGTGCCAGCAGCCCCGGGGGCGGGGGCAACACCTACAATGAGCAGTTCTTC
TRBV4-1	NA	TRBJ2-1	TRBD2	CASSQSRDYNNEQFF	TGCGCCAGCAGCCAATCCCGGGACTACAACAATGAGCAGTTCTTC
TRBV12-3/TRBV12-4	NA	TRBJ2-3	NA	CASLSGVGTQYF	TGTGCCTCCCTAAGTGGAGTAGGTACGCAGTATTTT
TRBV2	NA	TRBJ1-6	NA	CASSGPGVTSPLHF	TGTGCCAGCAGTGGGCCGGGAGTCACCTCACCCCTCCACTTT
TRBV10-3	NA	TRBJ1-2	NA	CAISVQRANYGYTF	TGTGCCATCAGTGTCCAGAGAGCTAACTATGGCTACACCTTC
TRBV27	NA	TRBJ2-3	NA	CASSLYRSTDTQYF	TGTGCCAGCAGTTTATATAGAAGCACAGATACGCAGTATTTT
TRBV27	NA	TRBJ1-6	TRBD1	CASSPSTGANNSPLHF	TGTGCCAGCAGTCCCTCGACAGGGGCAAATAATTCACCCCTCCACTTT
TRBV6-5	NA	TRBJ2-4	TRBD1	CASSWGQGEVNIQYF	TGTGCCAGCAGTTGGGGACAGGGGGAGGTAAACATTCAGTACTTC
TRBV30	NA	TRBJ1-5	NA	CAWSVQGIHNQPQHF	TGTGCCTGGAGTGTACAAGGAATCCACAATCAGCCCCAGCATTTT
TRBV4-2	NA	TRBJ1-6	TRBD1	CASSNPDRGGTYNSPLHF	TGTGCCAGCAGCAATCCTGACAGGGGAGGGACCTATAATTCACCCCTCCACTTT
TRBV4-2	NA	TRBJ2-7	NA	CASSQDLGQGRYEQYF	TGTGCCAGCAGCCAAGATCTAGGGCAGGGACGCTACGAGCAGTACTTC
TRBV30	NA	TRBJ1-1	NA	CAWIRRTEAFF	TGTGCCTGGATTCGGAGGACTGAAGCTTTCTTT
TRBV29-1	NA	TRBJ1-1	NA	CSALSWHTGHTEAFF	TGCAGCGCCCTCTCGTGGCACACGGGGCATACTGAAGCTTTCTTT
TRBV7-2	NA	TRBJ2-5	NA	CASSWVGRLETQYF	TGTGCCAGCAGCTGGGTTGGGAGGTTGGAGACCCAGTACTTC
TRBV9	NA	TRBJ1-2	NA	CASSVTTNYGYTF	TGTGCCAGCAGCGTGACCACAAACTATGGCTACACCTTC
TRBV7-9	NA	TRBJ2-3	TRBD2	CASSYQLAGSTDTQYF	TGTGCCAGCAGCTACCAACTAGCGGGGAGCACAGATACGCAGTATTTT
TRBV28	NA	TRBJ1-4	NA	CASSGGGGGQDEKLFF	TGTGCCAGCAGTGGTGGAGGGGGGGGCCAGGATGAAAAACTGTTTTTT
TRBV6-5	NA	TRBJ1-1	NA	CASKFGRANTEAFF	TGTGCCAGCAAGTTTGGCAGGGCGAACACTGAAGCTTTCTTT
TRBV7-8	NA	TRBJ1-1	NA	CASSSQGDTEAFF	TGTGCCAGCAGCTCCCAGGGTGACACTGAAGCTTTCTTT
TRBV2	NA	TRBJ1-2	NA	CASSRSGSNYGYTF	TGTGCCAGCAGCCGTAGTGGGAGCAACTATGGCTACACCTTC
TRBV3-1/TRBV3-2	NA	TRBJ1-2	NA	CASRQDGNYGYTF	TGTGCCAGCCGACAAGACGGGAACTATGGCTACACCTTC
TRBV6-5	NA	TRBJ2-3	TRBD1	CASRWGQGVTDTQYF	TGTGCCAGCCGGTGGGGACAGGGTGTTACAGATACGCAGTATTTT
TRBV6-5	NA	TRBJ2-1	NA	CASTPRNNEQFF	TGTGCCAGCACCCCGCGGAACAATGAGCAGTTCTTC
TRBV2	NA	TRBJ1-5	NA	CARGGNQPQHF	TGTGCGAGGGGGGGCAATCAGCCCCAGCATTTT
TRBV7-9	NA	TRBJ1-1	NA	CASSPTGLIGEAFF	TGTGCCAGCAGCCCAACAGGGTTGATCGGTGAAGCTTTCTTT
TRBV18	once	TRBJ2-2	NA	CASSPPGQPGELFF	TGTGCCAGCTCACCCCCCGGACAGCCCGGGGAGCTGTTTTTT